This T cell receptor beta chain was sequenced for a study of Tregs in tolerant kidney transplant recipients. Method: immunoSEQ multiplex PCR; TCRdb's copy keeps in-frame clones and lacks some. Of about 44,000 clones listed, just under 97% are singletons. As regards this clone: Antigen specificity is unknown.

The CDR3 contains 15 residues. V was clipped by 4 bases and J by 4 bases, with 15 bases between them. The germline V gene has CDR1 KGHSH and CDR2 LQKENI. The gene calls are TRBV18 and TRBJ2-3; D call uncertain. Specimen: Tregs from blood cultured with allogeneic cells. The TCR comes from a human donor in good health. As DNA, the CDR3 is TGTGCCAGCTCACTTGACATGGGATCTTCAGATACGCAGTATTTT. Its protein is CASSLDMGSSDTQYF. Complete variable domain (other parts from reference TRBV18 and TRBJ2-3): NAGVMQNPRHLVRRRGQEARLRCSPMKGHSHVYWYRQLPEEGLKFMVYLQKENIIDESGMPKERFSAEFPKEGPSILRIQQVVRGDSAAYFCASSLDMGSSDTQYFGPGTRLTVL.